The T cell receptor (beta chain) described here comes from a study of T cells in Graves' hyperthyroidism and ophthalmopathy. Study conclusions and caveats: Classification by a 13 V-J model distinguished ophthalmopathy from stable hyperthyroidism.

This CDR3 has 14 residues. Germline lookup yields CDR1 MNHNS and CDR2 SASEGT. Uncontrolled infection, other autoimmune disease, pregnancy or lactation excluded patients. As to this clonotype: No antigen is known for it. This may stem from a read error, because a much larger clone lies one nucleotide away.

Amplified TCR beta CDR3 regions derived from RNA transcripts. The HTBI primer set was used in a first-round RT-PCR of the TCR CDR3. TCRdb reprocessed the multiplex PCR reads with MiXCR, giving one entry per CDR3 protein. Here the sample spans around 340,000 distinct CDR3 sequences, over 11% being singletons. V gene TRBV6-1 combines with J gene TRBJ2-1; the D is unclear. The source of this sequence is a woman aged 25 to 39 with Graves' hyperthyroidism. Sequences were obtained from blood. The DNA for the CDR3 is TGTGTCAGCAGCCCCAGGAGCATCGGCAATGAGCAGTTCTTC. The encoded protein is CVSSPRSIGNEQFF.